This TCR beta chain was found in a study of T-cell reconstitution after alpha-beta-depleted transplantation in children. Study-wide results and caveats: T cells produced anew were the main source of T-cell counts and diversity one year after transplant. Reports say that about two months after transplant, the alpha-beta T cells came out of several hundred graft clones that had expanded.

The library targeted TCRbeta and was prepared with unique molecular identifiers. In TCRdb, the PCR reads were re-called with MiXCR into one record per CDR3 protein. This sample yields about 200,000 distinct CDR3 sequences, of which 6.6% are seen a single time; around 5% belongs to the top ten. This CDR3 spans 12 amino acids. Germline values: CDR1 GTSNPN, CDR2 SVGIG (reference sequence). Trimming removed 4 bases from V and 8 bases from J, with 14 bases in between. There are a few counts of this clonotype. Its antigen is undetermined. This TCR was recovered from a boy aged 2 to 9 with acute lymphoblastic leukemia, due to receive a stem cell transplant. The genes are TRBV30 and TRBJ1-1; D possibly corresponds to TRBD1 (5 bases). The source material was PBMCs, sampled before TCRalphabeta/CD19-depleted stem cell transplant. CDR3: CAWIPLQVEAFF. The CDR3 DNA is TGTGCCTGGATTCCCCTACAGGTAGAAGCTTTCTTT.